This T cell receptor beta chain was sequenced during a study of shared clonotypes between healthy human individuals. Overall study results and limits: Naive CD4 clonotypes overlapped across a handful of donors at around 4.7%.

In this sample, this clone turned up a few times. The target antigen is unknown. The V end lost 1 base, the J end lost 3 bases, and 16 bases lay between the germline ends. The CDR3 totals 16 residues. Germline V gives CDR1 SNHLY, CDR2 FYNNEI. The repertoire was sequenced with immunoSEQ multiplex PCR; TCRdb's copy has only in-frame clones and lacks some. The table has fewer than 150,000 clones, around two thirds seen once. Sequenced material: memory CD8+ T cells sorted from blood. Subset defined: CD45RO+ cells pooled with CCR7-negative TemRA cells. The TCR comes from a woman in her 30s in good health. The chain joins TRBV2 to TRBJ2-7, with D possibly TRBD2 on 5 matching bases. CDR3 protein: CASSEGPRGGRYEQYF. The CDR3 region has the DNA TGTGCCAGCAGTGAAGGACCCCGCGGAGGCCGCTACGAGCAGTACTTC. The variable domain in full, completed from reference TRBV2 and TRBJ2-7, reads EPEVTQTPSHQVTQMGQEVILRCVPISNHLYFYWYRQILGQKVEFLVSFYNNEISEKSEIFDDQFSVERPDGSNFTLKIRSTKLEDSAMYFCASSEGPRGGRYEQYFGPGTRLTVT.